Shown below are 15 T cell receptor beta chains from a single sample sequenced in a study of regulatory T cells in long-lasting Graves disease. Assembly of TCR beta libraries relied on iRepertoire HTBI primers together with Arm-PCR of CDR3 regions. TCRdb called the multiplex PCR reads again in MiXCR, with one record for every CDR3 protein. Of just over 600,000 distinct CDR3 sequences detected, approximately 15% appear once; the ten largest clones hold about 17%. Time point denoted: newly diagnosed GD, antithyroid drugs for less than 3 months. The TCR library was made from RNA that had been extracted from PBMCs in TRIzol. This sample was also put to use in a study of T cells in Graves' hyperthyroidism and ophthalmopathy.

Sequencing was performed on peripheral blood mononuclear cells (PBMCs), taken at new diagnosis, from a patient treated with antithyroid drugs. The receptors stem from a woman aged 25 to 39 with Graves disease.

This clonotype was counted a few times. The chain couples TRBV24-1 to TRBJ1-1; TRBD1 agrees at 7 bases. The V gene's germline CDR1 is KGHDR and CDR2 SFDVKD. With 7 bases clipped from V and 4 bases from J, the junction kept 11 bases outside the gene matches. The CDR3 sequence is 15 residues long. CDR3 in amino acids: CATSSPRAGGTEAFF. The CDR3 nucleotides read TGTGCCACCAGCTCCCCCCGAGCAGGGGGCACTGAAGCTTTCTTT.

This clonotype showed up many times. The chain links TRBV28 to TRBJ1-1; D is unresolved. Germline CDR1 MDHEN, CDR2 SYDVKM. The CDR3 is 15 residues long. Trimming removed 2 bases from V and 0 bases from J, with 10 bases in between. This CDR3 is CASSLGPAMNTEAFF. The CDR3 coding sequence is TGTGCCAGCAGTTTAGGGCCCGCAATGAACACTGAAGCTTTCTTT.

This clonotype appeared many times. The genes are TRBV28 and TRBJ2-1; 9 bases are a match to TRBD2. V dropped 4 bases and J dropped 5; count of bases not matched to a gene: 9. In germline, CDR1 is MDHEN, CDR2 SYDVKM. The CDR3 is made up of 16 amino acids. CDR3 protein: CASSWWGTSSHNEQFF. CDR3 nucleotides: TGTGCCAGCAGTTGGTGGGGGACTAGCAGTCACAATGAGCAGTTCTTC.

In its sample, this clonotype was seen a few times. The chain couples TRBV5-1 to TRBJ2-6; no definite D call. Germline values: CDR1 SGHRS, CDR2 YFSETQ. The CDR3 spans 17 residues. The germline V and J ends were trimmed by 0 bases and 0 bases, with 10 bases remaining between them. CDR3 region: CASSLGPVSSGANVLTF. The CDR3 coding sequence is TGCGCCAGCAGCTTGGGTCCAGTCTCCTCTGGGGCCAACGTCCTGACTTTC.

Ten or more counts support this clonotype. CDR3 sequence: CASSMNLYNEQFF. Here the CDR3 DNA reads TGTGCCAGTAGTATGAACCTGTACAATGAGCAGTTCTTC. The gene calls are TRBV19 and TRBJ2-1; no reliable D call. CDR1 LNHDA and CDR2 SQIVND come from the germline V gene (reference sequence). V was trimmed by 3 bases and J by 4 bases, leaving 7 bases between them. The CDR3 is 13 residues long.

This clonotype was seen many times. The chain uses TRBV28 and TRBJ2-2, with 10 nucleotides matching TRBD1. V trimming: 5 bases; J trimming: 8 bases; junction bases outside the gene matches: 8. CDR3 length equals 15 residues. Germline assignment: CDR1 MDHEN and CDR2 SYDVKM. CDR3 in DNA: TGTGCCAGCAGTAGACAGGGGGCCTCTGCTGGGGAGCTGTTTTTT. This codes for CASSRQGASAGELFF.

This clonotype came up many times. In nucleotides, the CDR3 is TGTGCCAGCAGTTTTTTTCACCAGTCAGAAGCTTTCTTT. Amino acids: CASSFFHQSEAFF. This sequence joins TRBV28 and TRBJ1-1; D call uncertain. Per germline, CDR1 MDHEN and CDR2 SYDVKM. V was trimmed by 3 bases and J by 8 bases, leaving 13 bases between them. CDR3 length equals 13 residues.

This clonotype has only a few counts. The J gene is TRBJ2-5, the V gene TRBV10-3, with TRBD1 as a possible D gene (6 bases). This CDR3 spans 13 amino acids. Germline CDR1 ENHRY, CDR2 SYGVKD. V lost 4 bases and J lost 5, with 11 bases in between. The CDR3 is CAISGAGAETQYF. DNA for the CDR3: TGTGCCATCAGTGGGGCAGGGGCCGAGACCCAGTACTTC.

This clonotype was seen at least ten times. The rearrangement uses TRBV29-1 and TRBJ1-1; D call uncertain. In germline, CDR1 is SQVTM, CDR2 ANQGSEA. CDR3 length equals 14 residues. The V gene lost 4 bases and the J gene lost 0 bases, with 12 bases spanning the gap. The chain's CDR3 is CSVAGLGVNTEAFF. The CDR3 DNA reads as TGCAGCGTTGCTGGGTTGGGCGTGAACACTGAAGCTTTCTTT.

As to this clonotype: A much more abundant neighbour one base away suggests this may be a read error. The genes are TRBV29-1 and TRBJ2-1; 14 positions agree with TRBD2. CDR3 length: 16 residues. Germline V CDR1 and CDR2: SQVTM, ANQGSEA. The CDR3: CSVAGTSGSSYNEQSF. DNA of the CDR3: TGCAGCGTAGCAGGGACTAGCGGGAGCTCCTACAATGAGCAGTCCTTC.

Comment on this clonotype: This may stem from a read error, because a much larger clone lies one nucleotide away. The chain carries TRBV19 and TRBJ1-1; D is perhaps TRBD1 (5 bases). Trimming took off 3 bases at V and 0 bases at J, with 5 bases between the two ends. Germline V CDR1 and CDR2: LNHDA, SQIVND (reference sequence). The CDR3 is 13 residues long. The CDR3 protein is CASSIRVNTEAFF. The CDR3 DNA sequence: TGTGCCAGTAGTATCAGGGTGAACACTGAAGCTTTCTTT.

This clonotype came up a few times. The J gene is TRBJ1-6, the V gene TRBV6-1; D might be TRBD1 (5 bases). The CDR3 runs to 13 residues. Trimming cost V 7 bases and J 7 bases, with 11 bases left between them. Per germline, CDR1 MNHNS and CDR2 SASEGT. The CDR3 spells CASIGDGNSPLHF. The CDR3 nucleotides are TGTGCCAGCATAGGGGACGGCAATTCACCCCTCCACTTT.

In its sample, this clonotype was seen a few times. The chain has TRBV7-2 and TRBJ2-4; 7 bases are shared with TRBD1. The CDR3 is 16 residues long. Trimming took 5 bases from V and 0 from J; bases not matched to a gene: 7. The germline V gene encodes CDR1 SGHTA and CDR2 FQGNSA. Written as DNA, the CDR3 is TGTGCCAGCAGCCTACAGGGGCCCCCAGCCAAAAACATTCAGTACTTC. Translation gives CASSLQGPPAKNIQYF.

Only a few counts were recorded for this clonotype. A clone one base away is much larger, so this may be a read error. J is TRBJ2-7 and V is TRBV28; D gene ambiguous. This CDR3 is 15 amino acids long. Germline V gene data show CDR1 as MDHEN and CDR2 as SYDVKM. The V and J ends lost 6 bases and 3 bases respectively, with 18 bases between them. The CDR3 DNA is TGTGCCAGCAGGTTAGGTGATGAGGTACACTACGAGCAGTACTTC. Its translation: CASRLGDEVHYEQYF.

This clonotype showed up just a few times. The rearrangement joins TRBV7-9 to TRBJ2-7, with D possibly TRBD1 on 5 matching bases. Germline CDR1 reads SEHNR; CDR2 reads FQNEAQ (reference sequence). The V and J ends lost 1 base and 0 bases respectively, with 7 bases between them. This CDR3 spans 14 amino acids. The CDR3 DNA reads as TGTGCCAGCAGCTTAGGACAGACCTCCTACGAGCAGTACTTC. It is translated as CASSLGQTSYEQYF.